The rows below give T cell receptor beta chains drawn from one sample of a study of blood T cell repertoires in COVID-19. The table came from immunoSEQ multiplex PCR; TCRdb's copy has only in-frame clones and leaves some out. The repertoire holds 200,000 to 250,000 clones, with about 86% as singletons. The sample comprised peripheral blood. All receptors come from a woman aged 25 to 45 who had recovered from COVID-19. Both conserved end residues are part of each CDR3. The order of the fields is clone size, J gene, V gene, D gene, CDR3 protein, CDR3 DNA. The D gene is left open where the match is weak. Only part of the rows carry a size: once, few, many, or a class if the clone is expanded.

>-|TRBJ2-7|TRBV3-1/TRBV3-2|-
CASSPAGRLYEQYF
TGTGCCAGCAGCCCCGCGGGCAGGCTCTACGAGCAGTACTTC
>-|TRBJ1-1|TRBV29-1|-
CSVGGRLYTEAFF
TGCAGCGTTGGCGGGCGACTCTACACTGAAGCTTTCTTT
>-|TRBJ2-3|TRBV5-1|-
CASSSEEDTQYF
TGCGCCAGCAGTTCCGAGGAGGATACGCAGTATTTT
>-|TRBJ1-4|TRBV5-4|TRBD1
CASSLGQGAEKLFF
TGTGCCAGCAGCTTGGGGCAGGGGGCGGAAAAACTGTTTTTT
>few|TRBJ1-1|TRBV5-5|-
CASSLLLGGATEAFF
TGTGCCAGCAGCTTGCTGCTGGGGGGAGCCACTGAAGCTTTCTTT
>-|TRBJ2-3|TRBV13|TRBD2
CASSPVRLAGSTDTQYF
TGTGCCAGCAGCCCCGTCCGACTAGCGGGGAGCACAGATACGCAGTATTTT
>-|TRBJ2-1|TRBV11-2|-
CASSLLTGAPPYNEQFF
TGTGCCAGCAGCTTACTTACAGGCGCGCCCCCCTACAATGAGCAGTTCTTC
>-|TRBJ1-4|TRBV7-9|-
CASSFGAGSTNEKLFF
TGTGCCAGCAGCTTTGGGGCGGGATCAACTAATGAAAAACTGTTTTTT
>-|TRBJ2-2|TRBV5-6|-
CASSFGTARELFF
TGTGCCAGCAGCTTCGGGACTGCTAGGGAGCTGTTTTTT
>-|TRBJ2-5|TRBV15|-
CATSGREQETQYF
TGTGCCACCAGCGGTAGAGAGCAAGAGACCCAGTACTTC
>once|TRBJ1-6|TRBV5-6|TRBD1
CASNEDRGLSPLHF
TGTGCCAGCAATGAGGACAGGGGGCTTTCACCCCTCCACTTT
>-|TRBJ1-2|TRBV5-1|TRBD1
CASSVPGQATYGYTF
TGCGCCAGCAGCGTCCCGGGACAGGCAACCTATGGCTACACCTTC
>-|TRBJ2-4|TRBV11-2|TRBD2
CASSSLGGGEGKNIQYF
TGTGCCAGCAGCTCCTTGGGCGGGGGAGAAGGCAAAAACATTCAGTACTTC
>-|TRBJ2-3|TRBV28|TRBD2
CASSVAGRNTDTQYF
TGTGCCAGCAGTGTAGCGGGGAGAAACACAGATACGCAGTATTTT